The 14 T cell receptor beta chains reported below all come from one sample, sequenced in a study of blood T cells in healthy people across ages. Then a second PCR, running roughly 7 to 11 cycles, was carried out with a sample-barcoded 5' primer and a J-beta primer mix. TCRdb fed the 5' RACE reads into MiXCR, producing one record per CDR3 protein. The sample includes hundreds of thousands of distinct CDR3 sequences, roughly 26% of them seen just once. The sequenced material came from blood. These receptors all stem from an elderly woman in good health.

This clonotype was detected ten times or more. The V gene is TRBV7-2, the J gene TRBJ2-1; 8 bases agree with TRBD2. Unmatched junction bases numbered 11, after V lost 7 bases and J lost 3 bases. This CDR3 contains 16 residues. In germline, CDR1 is SGHTA, CDR2 FQGNSA. CDR3 amino acids: CASTLGERGIYNEQFF. CDR3 DNA sequence: TGTGCCAGCACCCTCGGGGAGCGGGGGATCTACAATGAGCAGTTCTTC.

The chain links TRBV20-1 to TRBJ2-1; TRBD2 aligns across 8 bases. The CDR3 runs to 14 residues. Germline loops: CDR1 DFQATT, CDR2 SNEGSKA (reference sequence). With 1 base clipped from V and 7 bases from J, the junction kept 6 bases outside the gene matches. CDR3 sequence: CSARVAGGSNEQFF. In DNA form, the CDR3 reads TGCAGTGCTAGAGTCGCGGGAGGATCAAATGAGCAGTTCTTC.

This clonotype was counted between two and nine times. This chain uses TRBV3-1 with TRBJ1-6, with unresolved D. The germline V gene has CDR1 LGHDT and CDR2 YNNKEL (reference sequence). CDR3 length: 13 amino acids. Trimming shortened V by 4 bases and J by 7 bases, and 8 bases separated the two germline ends. The CDR3 region is CASSRSTNSPLHF. DNA for the CDR3: TGTGCCAGCAGCCGGTCGACAAATTCACCCCTCCACTTT.

This clonotype was seen repeatedly, ten times or more. The CDR3 region has the DNA TGCGCCAGCAGCCAGACGCCCACAGATACGCAGTATTTT. Translated: CASSQTPTDTQYF. The chain joins TRBV4-3 to TRBJ2-3, with D uncertain. Germline values: CDR1 LGHNA, CDR2 YSLEER. CDR3 length equals 13 residues. V was shortened by 3 bases and J by 2 bases, with 6 bases between the two germline ends.

This clonotype has ten or more counts. The chain carries TRBV25-1 and TRBJ2-1, with D hard to call. Trimming took off 4 bases at V and 4 bases at J, with 11 bases between the two ends. Germline V gene sequence: CDR1 MGHDK, CDR2 SYGVNS. CDR3 length: 14 residues. The CDR3 DNA follows: TGTGCCAGCAGTGGGTCGGGTTTATACAATGAGCAGTTCTTC. Its translation is CASSGSGLYNEQFF.

This chain connects TRBV28 to TRBJ2-7, with 10 bases lining up with TRBD2. Losses at the gene ends were 4 bases for V and 3 bases for J; bases not matched to a gene: 12. The CDR3 covers 17 residues. Germline CDR1 and CDR2: MDHEN and SYDVKM. This CDR3 is CASSYSPTLAGGYEQYF. The DNA for the CDR3 is TGTGCCAGCAGTTATTCCCCAACGTTAGCGGGAGGCTACGAGCAGTACTTC. The full variable domain, with the rest looked up from reference TRBV28 and TRBJ2-7, is DVKVTQSSRYLVKRTGEKVFLECVQDMDHENMFWYRQDPGLGLRLIYFSYDVKMKEKGDIPEGYSVSREKKERFSLILESASTNQTSMYLCASSYSPTLAGGYEQYFGPGTRLTVT.

This clonotype showed up many times. The chain recombines TRBV6-2 or TRBV6-3 with TRBJ2-5, with D possibly being TRBD2 (5 bases). The CDR3 runs 14 residues. In germline, CDR1 is MNHEY, CDR2 SVGEGT. Trimming left V 6 bases short and J 4 bases short, with 15 bases between. The CDR3 nucleotides are TGTGCCAGCAGGACACTAGGAGCCCCAGAGACCCAGTACTTC. The encoded protein is CASRTLGAPETQYF.

The chain recombines TRBV5-1 with TRBJ1-1; D remains unclear. V was cut by 4 bases and J by 5 bases, with 12 bases left in between. Germline V gene sequence: CDR1 SGHRS, CDR2 YFSETQ. The CDR3 has 13 residues. DNA of the CDR3: TGCGCCAGCAGCAGAGAGATTGCAACTGAAGCTTTCTTT. Protein sequence: CASSREIATEAFF.

This clonotype was seen many times. The V call is TRBV6-2 or TRBV6-3, the J call TRBJ2-7; 9 bases match TRBD2. Germline V gives CDR1 MNHEY, CDR2 SVGEGT. The CDR3 loop spans 15 amino acids. Germline trimming cut 0 bases from V and 7 bases from J; bases unmatched to any gene: 7. The CDR3 region has the DNA TGTGCCAGCAGTTACTCGAAGCGGGGGGCGGGTGAGCAGTACTTC. Its protein product is CASSYSKRGAGEQYF.

This clonotype was counted at least ten times. The rearrangement uses TRBV12-3 or TRBV12-4 and TRBJ2-1; 12 bases fit TRBD2. The CDR3 totals 16 residues. V trimming: 6 bases; J trimming: 7 bases; junction bases outside the gene matches: 10. This chain's CDR3 is CASSRRLAGEWNEQFF. The CDR3 bases are TGTGCCAGCAGCCGCAGACTAGCGGGGGAATGGAATGAGCAGTTCTTC.

This clonotype was seen ten or more times. V and J are TRBV12-3 or TRBV12-4 and TRBJ2-1; D possibly corresponds to TRBD1 (5 bases). V was clipped by 6 bases and J by 2 bases, with 8 bases between them. The CDR3 is 13 residues long. The CDR3 nucleotides read TGTGCCAGCAGCGACAGAGCCTACAATGAGCAGTTCTTC. Amino acid sequence: CASSDRAYNEQFF.

The chain uses TRBV2 and TRBJ1-5, with D possibly being TRBD1 (6 bases). Germline CDR1 reads SNHLY; CDR2 reads FYNNEI. Trimming removed 4 bases from V and 6 bases from J, with 7 bases in between. The CDR3 totals 12 residues. DNA for the CDR3: TGTGCCAGCAGTGGGGGGGCTCAGCCCCAGCATTTT. Residues: CASSGGAQPQHF.

This clonotype turned up a few times. The V call is TRBV12-3 or TRBV12-4, the J call TRBJ1-1; no reliable D call. V lost 2 bases and J 2 bases, leaving 9 bases between the germline ends. The CDR3 runs to 14 residues. DNA for the CDR3: TGTGCCAGCAGTTTAAAGAGCTTCAACACTGAAGCTTTCTTT. Protein product: CASSLKSFNTEAFF.

In this sample, this clonotype turned up many times. The gene calls are TRBV20-1 and TRBJ2-5, with 12 positions matching TRBD2. Germline V gene lookup returns CDR1 DFQATT and CDR2 SNEGSKA (reference sequence). This CDR3 has 14 residues. The trim removed 5 bases at V and 7 bases at J, leaving 8 bases unmatched. In DNA form, the CDR3 reads TGCAGTGCTCGGACTAGCGGGGTTCCGGGGACCCAGTACTTC. This gives the protein CSARTSGVPGTQYF.